The source of this TCR beta chain is a study of vaccination effects on CD4 cells after COVID-19. Study findings and constraints: Healthy vaccinees' vaccine-induced clones included only 1 of 255 that recognized common cold coronaviruses. Clones arising from infection and from vaccination showed marked clonal contraction late after vaccination.

The method was immunoSEQ multiplex PCR; TCRdb's version includes in-frame clones alone and lacks a portion of them. This sample has around 30,000 clones, with 55% to 65% found just once. The CDR3 has 14 residues. V lost 10 bases and J lost 2; bases outside the gene matches: 7. Germline V CDR1 and CDR2: MNHEY, SVGAGI. Cultured cells yielded isolated CD4+ T cells after nine to ten days. Researchers swapped half the medium for IL-2 medium on both days 3 and 7. As to this clone: No antigen is known for it.

The sample was CD4+ T cells from PBMCs cultured without peptide, taken before COVID-19 vaccination. The chain employs TRBV6-5 and TRBJ2-5; 10 nucleotides align to TRBD2. The origin of this receptor is a human donor who received a COVID-19 vaccine. As DNA, the CDR3 is TGTGCCACCAAAAGCGGGGGGGCACAAGAGACCCAGTACTTC. Its translation is CATKSGGAQETQYF.